The TCR beta chain under discussion was sequenced for a study of blood T cell repertoires in COVID-19. At the level of the study: T cells, B-cell-depleted T cells, or PBMCs supplied cDNA or gDNA.

Per the authors' pipeline: Using reference gene primer amplification, nucleated cell counts were estimated. The protocol was immunoSEQ multiplex PCR, while the TCRdb copy is restricted to in-frame clones and leaves out a portion. Clonal size and the V and J genes are those of that table, whereas D and trimming came from the DNA. The table lists 150,000 to 170,000 clones, 70% to 85% of them singletons. Trimming removed 4 bases from V and 7 bases from J, with 16 bases in between. Germline CDR1 reads SGHDT; CDR2 reads YYEEEE. The CDR3 length is 14 residues. The clonotype originates from a woman aged 55 to 70 with acute or convalescent COVID-19. The sequencing sample was made of peripheral blood. This chain uses TRBV5-6 with TRBJ2-3, with D perhaps TRBD2 (6 bases). The CDR3 DNA sequence: TGTGCCAGCAGCCCAGGCGGGGTTAGGAATACGCAGTATTTT. Translated: CASSPGGVRNTQYF. The entire variable domain, with the rest obtained from reference TRBV5-6 and TRBJ2-3, is as follows: DAGVTQSPTHLIKTRGQQVTLRCSPKSGHDTVSWYQQALGQGPQFIFQYYEEEERQRGNFPDRFSGHQFPNYSSELNVNALLLGDSALYLCASSPGGVRNTQYFGPGTRLTVL.